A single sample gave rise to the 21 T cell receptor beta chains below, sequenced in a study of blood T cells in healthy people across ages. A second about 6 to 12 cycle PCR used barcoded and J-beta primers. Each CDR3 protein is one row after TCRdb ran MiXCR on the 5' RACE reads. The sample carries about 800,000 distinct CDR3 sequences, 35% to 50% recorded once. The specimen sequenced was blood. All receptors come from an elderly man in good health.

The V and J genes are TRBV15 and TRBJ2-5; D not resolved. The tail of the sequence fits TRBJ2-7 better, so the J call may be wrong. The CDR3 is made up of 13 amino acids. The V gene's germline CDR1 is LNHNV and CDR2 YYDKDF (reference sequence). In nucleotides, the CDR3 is TGTGCCACCAGCAGAGATTCTCTGGACGAGCAGTACTTC. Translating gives CATSRDSLDEQYF.

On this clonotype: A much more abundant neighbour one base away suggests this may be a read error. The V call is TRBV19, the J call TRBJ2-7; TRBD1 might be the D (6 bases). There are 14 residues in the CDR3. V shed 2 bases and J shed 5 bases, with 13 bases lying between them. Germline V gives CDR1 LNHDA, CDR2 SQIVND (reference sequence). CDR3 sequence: CASSIWGQTDEQYF. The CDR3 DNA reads TGTGCCAGTAGTATATGGGGGCAGACAGACGAGCAGTACTTC.

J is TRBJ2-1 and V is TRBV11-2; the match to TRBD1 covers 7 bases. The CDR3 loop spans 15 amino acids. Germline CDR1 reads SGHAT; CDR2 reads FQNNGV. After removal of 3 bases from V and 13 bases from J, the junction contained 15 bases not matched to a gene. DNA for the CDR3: TGTGCCAGCAGCTTGTCCCGGGACAGCGCAGCGGCCCAGTTCTTC. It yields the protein CASSLSRDSAAAQFF.

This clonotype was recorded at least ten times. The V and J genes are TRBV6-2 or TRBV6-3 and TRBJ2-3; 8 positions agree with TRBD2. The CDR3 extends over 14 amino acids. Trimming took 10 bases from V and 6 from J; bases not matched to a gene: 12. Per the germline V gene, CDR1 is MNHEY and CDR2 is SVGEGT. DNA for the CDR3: TGTGCCACGAAAGTGGGGACTAGTATGGATACGCAGTATTTT. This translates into CATKVGTSMDTQYF.

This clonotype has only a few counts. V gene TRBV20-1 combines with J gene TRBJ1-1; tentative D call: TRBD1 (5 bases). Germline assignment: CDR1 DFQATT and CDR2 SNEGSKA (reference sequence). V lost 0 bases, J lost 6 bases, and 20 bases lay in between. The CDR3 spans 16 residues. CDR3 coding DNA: TGCAGTGCTAGAGATTCCGGGACCGCATCTAACGCTGAAGCTTTCTTT. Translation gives CSARDSGTASNAEAFF.

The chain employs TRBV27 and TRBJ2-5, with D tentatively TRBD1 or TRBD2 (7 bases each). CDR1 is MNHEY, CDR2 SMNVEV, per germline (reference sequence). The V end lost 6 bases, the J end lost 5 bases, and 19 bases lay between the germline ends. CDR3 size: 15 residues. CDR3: CASRRETGSDETQYF. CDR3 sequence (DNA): TGTGCCAGCAGGCGGGAGACAGGGTCGGATGAGACCCAGTACTTC.

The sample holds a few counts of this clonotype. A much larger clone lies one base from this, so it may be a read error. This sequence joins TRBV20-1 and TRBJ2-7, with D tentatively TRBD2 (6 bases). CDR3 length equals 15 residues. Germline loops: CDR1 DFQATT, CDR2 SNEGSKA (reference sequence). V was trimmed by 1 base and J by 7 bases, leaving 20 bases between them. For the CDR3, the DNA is TGCAGTGCTAGAGTCGGAGGGAGTACGGGTAATGAGCAGTACTTC. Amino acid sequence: CSARVGGSTGNEQYF.

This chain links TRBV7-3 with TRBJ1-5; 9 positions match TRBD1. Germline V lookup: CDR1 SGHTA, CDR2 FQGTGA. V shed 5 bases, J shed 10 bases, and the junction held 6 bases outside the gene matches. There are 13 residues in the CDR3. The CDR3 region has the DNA TGTGCCAGCAGCCTGGACAGGGGTGGACCCCAGCATTTT. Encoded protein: CASSLDRGGPQHF.

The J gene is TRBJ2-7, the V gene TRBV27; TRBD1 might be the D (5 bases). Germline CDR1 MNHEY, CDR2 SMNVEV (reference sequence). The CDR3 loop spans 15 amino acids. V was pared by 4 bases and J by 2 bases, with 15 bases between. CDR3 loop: CASSSRLTVAYEQYF. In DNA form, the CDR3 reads TGTGCCAGCAGTTCCCGGCTGACAGTCGCCTACGAGCAGTACTTC.

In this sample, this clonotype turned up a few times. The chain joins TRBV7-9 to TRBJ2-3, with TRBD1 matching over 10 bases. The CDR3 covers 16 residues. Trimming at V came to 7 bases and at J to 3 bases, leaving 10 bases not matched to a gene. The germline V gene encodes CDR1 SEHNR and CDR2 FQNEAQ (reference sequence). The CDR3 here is CASIGRGTGDTDTQYF. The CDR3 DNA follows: TGTGCCAGCATCGGAAGAGGGACAGGGGATACAGATACGCAGTATTTT.

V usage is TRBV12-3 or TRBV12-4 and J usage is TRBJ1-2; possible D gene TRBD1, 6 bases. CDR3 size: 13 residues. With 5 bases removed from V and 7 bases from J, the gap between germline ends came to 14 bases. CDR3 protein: CASSLLRQAGYTF. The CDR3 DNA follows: TGTGCCAGCAGTCTCCTACGACAGGCTGGCTACACCTTC.

CDR3 amino acids: CASSRQTSGAPTDTQYF. CDR3 bases: TGCGCCAGCAGCCGACAGACTAGCGGGGCCCCCACAGATACGCAGTATTTT. The J gene is TRBJ2-3, the V gene TRBV4-1; TRBD2 aligns across 11 bases. Germline CDR1 reads MGHRA; CDR2 reads YSYEKL. Unmatched junction bases numbered 8, after V lost 4 bases and J lost 2 bases. The CDR3 loop spans 17 amino acids.

CDR3 amino acids: CSASPGDIGEQYF. Here the CDR3 DNA reads TGCAGTGCTAGTCCAGGGGATATTGGCGAGCAGTACTTC. This chain connects TRBV20-1 to TRBJ2-7; D perhaps matches TRBD1 (6 bases). Trimming removed 3 bases at V and 6 bases at J, with 15 bases between. The CDR3 totals 13 residues. CDR1 is DFQATT, CDR2 SNEGSKA, per germline (reference sequence).

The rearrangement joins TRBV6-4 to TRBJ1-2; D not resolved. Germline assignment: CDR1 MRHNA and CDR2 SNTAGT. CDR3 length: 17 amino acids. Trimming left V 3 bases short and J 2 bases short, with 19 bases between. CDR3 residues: CASSENGNLNRNYGYTF. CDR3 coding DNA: TGTGCCAGCAGTGAGAATGGCAATTTGAACCGAAACTATGGCTACACCTTC.

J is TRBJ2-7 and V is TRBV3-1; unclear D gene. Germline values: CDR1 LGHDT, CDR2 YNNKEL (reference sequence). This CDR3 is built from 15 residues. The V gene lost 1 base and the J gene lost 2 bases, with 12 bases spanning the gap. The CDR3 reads CASSQGVPAPYEQYF. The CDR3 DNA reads TGTGCCAGCAGCCAAGGGGTCCCAGCGCCCTACGAGCAGTACTTC.

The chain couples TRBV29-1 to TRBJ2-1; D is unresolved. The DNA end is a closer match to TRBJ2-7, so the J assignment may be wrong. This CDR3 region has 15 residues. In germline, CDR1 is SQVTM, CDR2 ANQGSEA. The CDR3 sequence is CSVDSATNSYNEQYF. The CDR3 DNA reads TGCAGCGTTGATTCAGCTACAAACTCCTACAATGAGCAGTACTTC.

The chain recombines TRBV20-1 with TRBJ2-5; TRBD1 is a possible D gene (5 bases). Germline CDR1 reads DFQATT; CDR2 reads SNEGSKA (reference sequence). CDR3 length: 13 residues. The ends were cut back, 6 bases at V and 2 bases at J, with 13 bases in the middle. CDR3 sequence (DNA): TGCAGTGCCACACGGACACAGCAAGAGACCCAGTACTTC. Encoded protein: CSATRTQQETQYF.

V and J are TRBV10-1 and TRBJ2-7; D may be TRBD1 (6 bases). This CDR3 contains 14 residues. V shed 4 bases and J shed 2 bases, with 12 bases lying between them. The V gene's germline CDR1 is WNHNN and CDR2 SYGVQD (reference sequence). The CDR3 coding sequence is TGCGCCAGCAGTGCGGCAGGGGACCCCTACGAGCAGTACTTC. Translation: CASSAAGDPYEQYF.

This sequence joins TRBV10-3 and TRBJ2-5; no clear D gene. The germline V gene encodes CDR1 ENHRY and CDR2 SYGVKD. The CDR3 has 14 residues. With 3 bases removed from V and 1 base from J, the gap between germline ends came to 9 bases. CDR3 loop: CAISEIDIQETQYF. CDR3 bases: TGTGCCATCAGTGAAATTGACATCCAAGAGACCCAGTACTTC.

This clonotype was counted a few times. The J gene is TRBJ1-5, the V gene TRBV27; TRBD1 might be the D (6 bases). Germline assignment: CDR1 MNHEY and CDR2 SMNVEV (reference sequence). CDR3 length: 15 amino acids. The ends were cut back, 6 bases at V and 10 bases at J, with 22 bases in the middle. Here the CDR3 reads CASRSGAQGAQPQHF. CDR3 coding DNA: TGTGCCAGCAGGTCAGGGGCACAAGGGGCTCAACCCCAGCATTTT.

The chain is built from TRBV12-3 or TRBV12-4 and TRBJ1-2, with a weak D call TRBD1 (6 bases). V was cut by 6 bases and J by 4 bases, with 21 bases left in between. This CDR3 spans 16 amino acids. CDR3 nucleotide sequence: TGTGCCAGCAGCTCATCCCGGGGGGGCTCCGTCTATGGCTACACCTTC. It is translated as CASSSSRGGSVYGYTF.